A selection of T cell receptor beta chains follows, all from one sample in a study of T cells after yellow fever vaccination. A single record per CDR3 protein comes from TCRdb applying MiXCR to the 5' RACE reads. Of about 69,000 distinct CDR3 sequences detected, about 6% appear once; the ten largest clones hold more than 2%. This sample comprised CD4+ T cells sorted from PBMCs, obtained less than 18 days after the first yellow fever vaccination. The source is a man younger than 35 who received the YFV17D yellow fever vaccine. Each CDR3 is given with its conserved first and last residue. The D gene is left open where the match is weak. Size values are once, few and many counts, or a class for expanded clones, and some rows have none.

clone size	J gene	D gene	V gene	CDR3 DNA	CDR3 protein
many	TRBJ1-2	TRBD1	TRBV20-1	TGCAGTGCTACCGGGACAGGGGGGTATGGCTACACCTTC	CSATGTGGYGYTF
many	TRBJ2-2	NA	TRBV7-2	TGTGCCAGCAGCTTAGTCCTGGGAACCGGGGAGCTGTTTTTT	CASSLVLGTGELFF
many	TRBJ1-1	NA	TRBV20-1	TGCAGTGCTAGAGGCCCCATACTAGGCACTGAAGCTTTCTTT	CSARGPILGTEAFF
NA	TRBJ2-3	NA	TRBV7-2	TGTGCCAGCAGCTTACAATCGGGGGCTACAGATACGCAGTATTTT	CASSLQSGATDTQYF
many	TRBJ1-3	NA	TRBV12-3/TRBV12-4	TGTGCCAGCGCCCCCGCGGGGGTGGTACACACCATATATTTT	CASAPAGVVHTIYF
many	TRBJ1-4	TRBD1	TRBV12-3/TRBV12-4	TGTGCCAGCAGTTTACAGGGGGCTACTAATGAAAAACTGTTTTTT	CASSLQGATNEKLFF
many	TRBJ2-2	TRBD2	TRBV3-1	TGTGCCAGCAGCCAAGACCCCAGCGGGGCGAACACCGGGGAGCTGTTTTTT	CASSQDPSGANTGELFF
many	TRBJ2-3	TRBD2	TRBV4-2	TGTGCCAGCAGCCAGCTAGCGGGGGCCGCGTACACAGATACGCAGTATTTT	CASSQLAGAAYTDTQYF
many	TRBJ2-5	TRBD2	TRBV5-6	TGTGCCAGCAGCTTCGGGACTAAGGAGACCCAGTACTTC	CASSFGTKETQYF
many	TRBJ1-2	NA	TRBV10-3	TGTGCCATCAGTGGGAGTGAGAACTATGGCTACACCTTC	CAISGSENYGYTF
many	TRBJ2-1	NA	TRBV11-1	TGTGCCAGCAGCGGTGTCGTTCAGGCAGGGAGGATACCCAATGAGCAGTTCTTC	CASSGVVQAGRIPNEQFF
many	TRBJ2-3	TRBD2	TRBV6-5	TGTGCCAGCAGTTACTCCGGACTAGCGGGGGGAGATACGCAGTATTTT	CASSYSGLAGGDTQYF
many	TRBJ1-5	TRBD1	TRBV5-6	TGTGCCAGCAGTAGGGACAGGGGTCTTACTCAGCCCCAGCATTTT	CASSRDRGLTQPQHF
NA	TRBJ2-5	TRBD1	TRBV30	TGTGCCTGGAGTGTACAGGGGGCTGAGACCCAGTACTTC	CAWSVQGAETQYF